This TCR beta chain was profiled in a study of post-analysis software for immune sequencing data (dated by TCRdb to about 2015). In the study overall: The recorded disease courses included relapsing-remitting, secondary progressive and progressive-relapsing multiple sclerosis, and some patients had no subtype annotation. Patient repertoires were compared against around 10 previously published healthy control repertoires from donors aged 6 to 25 years. A subset of samples was prepared in parallel using single-end sample barcoding, then pooled and co-amplified after Illumina adapter ligation. General findings and caveats noted by the study authors: Roughly 5 TRBV segments, including TRBV5-6, TRBV5-1 and TRBV20-1, were significantly more frequent in patients than controls. Significantly lower normalized Chao1 diversity was found in multiple sclerosis patients than in controls, suggesting substantial peripheral T-cell clonal expansion. The control group was slightly older than the multiple sclerosis patient group. Strong co-clustering of samples prepared in the same batch was shown by direct clustering with F measure, prompting a batch-effect correction.

Relative to germline, V is missing 8 bases and J is missing 1 base, with 5 bases of the junction outside any gene match. The germline V gene (reference sequence) specifies MNHNY as CDR1 and SVGAGI as CDR2. Including the terminal cysteine and phenylalanine, the CDR3 comprises 14 residues. Solely the CDR3 DNA is kept, with 42 bases framed from the first base. Points on this clonotype: Its antigen specificity is not known. Per-base qualities were not stored, and no clone one base away is much larger.

Libraries were made using PCR. Sequencing was performed on an Illumina HiSeq 2500. Unique molecular identifiers were incorporated into TCR beta cDNA libraries to reduce PCR and sequencing biases. Approximately 500,000 cDNA molecules were obtained for every 1 to 10 million input T cells, so each molecule roughly corresponded to one T cell. Patient libraries were prepared and sequenced with the same protocol used for the earlier healthy control dataset. Within a given batch, samples were prepared together, multiplexed and sequenced on the same HiSeq lane. The original pipeline was this. MIGEC was used to process the raw barcoded reads, and molecular identifier groups with only a single read were discarded before consensus assembly and CDR3 extraction. Clonotype tables were post-analysed with VDJtools, and diversity was normalized by down-sampling all datasets to the smallest sample size. Repertoire overlap clustering matched CDR3 amino acid but not nucleotide sequences to correct batch-related cross-sample contamination. TCRdb reprocessing: public reads trimmed at Q25 with fastp, clones called with MiXCR, in-frame beta chains kept. Every CDR3 protein is listed once, alongside the most common genes and DNA of its rows. The V and J calls and clone size are TCRdb's, not the authors'. Across this sample there are 740,000 or so distinct CDR3 sequences, with under 70% seen only once. Clones ranked in the top ten supply under 6% of the sample.

To demonstrate the VDJtools post-analysis software, TCR beta repertoires were profiled from the peripheral blood of 13 young patients with multiple sclerosis. The patients with multiple sclerosis were children and adolescents between about 6 and 17 years of age. The receptor comes from a girl between 10 and 17 years old with multiple sclerosis. What was sequenced was blood. Here the chain combines TRBV6-6 and TRBJ1-1, and TRBD1 matches 9 of the central bases. In nucleotide form, the sequence is TGTGCCAGCGGACAGGGGTTACAGAACACTGAAGCTTTCTTT. It is translated as CASGQGLQNTEAFF.